These 19 T cell receptor beta chains originate from one sample sequenced in a study of blood T cell repertoires in COVID-19. Data came from immunoSEQ multiplex PCR; TCRdb stores just in-frame clones and leaves some out. This sample has a few hundred thousand clones, with around 90% found just once. Sequenced sample: PBMCs or T cells enriched from blood (not recorded which). The receptor set was obtained from a young man who had been exposed to COVID-19.

The J gene is TRBJ2-5, the V gene TRBV12-3 or TRBV12-4; 11 positions match TRBD2. The CDR3 is 13 amino acids. The V and J ends lost 8 bases and 3 bases, in that order; junction bases with no gene match: 2. CDR3 coding DNA: TGTGCCAGCCTAGCGGGGGGTGAAGAGACCCAGTACTTC. Protein product: CASLAGGEETQYF.

The CDR3 protein is CASSYSLVSETQYF. CDR3 DNA sequence: TGTGCCAGCAGTTACTCCCTAGTCTCCGAGACCCAGTACTTC. V is TRBV6-2 or TRBV6-3 and J is TRBJ2-5; D unresolved. The CDR3 has 14 amino acids. V was cut by 0 bases and J by 5 bases, with 10 bases left in between. Germline values: CDR1 MNHEY, CDR2 SVGEGT.

This chain uses TRBV3-1 (or the pseudogene TRBV3-2) with TRBJ1-1; TRBD1 matches 10 bases. Germline CDR1 LGHDT, CDR2 YNNKEL (reference sequence). The CDR3 length is 19 residues. With V trimmed by 0 bases and J by 6 bases, 16 bases remained unmatched. The CDR3 DNA follows: TGTGCCAGCAGCCAAGAGTTTTTTTTGACAGGGGGCTGGATCCCTGAAGCTTTCTTT. It translates to CASSQEFFLTGGWIPEAFF.

The chain employs TRBV11-2 and TRBJ1-2; D may be TRBD1 (6 bases). Germline V gene sequence: CDR1 SGHAT, CDR2 FQNNGV. CDR3 length: 13 residues. V was pared by 6 bases and J by 9 bases, with 17 bases between. The CDR3 nucleotides read TGTGCCAGCAGGCCTACAGGGTCCCCAAGCTACACCTTC. Its translation is CASRPTGSPSYTF.

V is TRBV4-1 and J is TRBJ2-4; 8 bases map to TRBD1. CDR1 is MGHRA and CDR2 is YSYEKL in the germline V gene. The CDR3 totals 18 residues. V lost 4 bases to trimming and J lost 1 base; unmatched junction nucleotides: 12. CDR3 sequence reads: CASSPTGQGKRAKNIQYF. CDR3 DNA sequence: TGCGCCAGCAGCCCCACCGGACAGGGAAAGAGGGCCAAAAACATTCAGTACTTC.

The chain has TRBV2 and TRBJ2-7, with a weak D call TRBD2 (5 bases). Germline assignment: CDR1 SNHLY and CDR2 FYNNEI. CDR3 length: 15 residues. V lost 2 bases and J lost 1, with 12 bases in between. The CDR3 loop is CASSEPGIRSYEQYF. In DNA, the CDR3 is TGTGCCAGCAGTGAACCGGGGATTAGATCCTACGAGCAGTACTTC.

The rearrangement uses TRBV7-2 and TRBJ2-3; TRBD2 matches at 7 bases. Germline CDR1 SGHTA, CDR2 FQGNSA. This CDR3 has 15 residues. Germline trimming cut 3 bases from V and 8 bases from J; bases unmatched to any gene: 11. The CDR3 protein is CASSFNGGLLGTQYF. For the CDR3, the DNA is TGTGCCAGCAGCTTTAACGGGGGGTTGCTGGGTACGCAGTATTTT.

This chain joins TRBV5-1 and TRBJ1-3, with 7 nucleotides matching TRBD1. This CDR3 region has 15 residues. CDR1 SGHRS and CDR2 YFSETQ come from the germline V gene. V shed 4 bases, J shed 0 bases, and the junction held 4 bases outside the gene matches. This CDR3 reads CASSTGTVSGNTIYF. Here the CDR3 DNA reads TGCGCCAGCAGCACCGGGACAGTCTCTGGAAACACCATATATTTT.

This sequence joins TRBV4-1 and TRBJ1-5, with TRBD1 identical over 9 bases. This CDR3 is 14 amino acids long. V was clipped by 3 bases and J by 8 bases; unmatched bases: 5. Germline loops: CDR1 MGHRA, CDR2 YSYEKL. The CDR3 spells CASSQGQGGKPQHF. CDR3 DNA: TGCGCCAGCAGCCAGGGACAGGGCGGAAAGCCCCAGCATTTT.

This clone showed up just once. The CDR3 DNA is TGCGCCAGCAGACAAACAGGGGGAGAGACCCAGTACTTC. Its protein is CASRQTGGETQYF. The J gene is TRBJ2-5, the V gene TRBV5-1, with 8 nucleotides matching TRBD1. V was clipped by 5 bases and J by 4 bases; unmatched bases: 4. The CDR3 is 13 residues long. Germline V gene lookup returns CDR1 SGHRS and CDR2 YFSETQ.

The V call is TRBV5-6, the J call TRBJ2-7; tentative D call: TRBD2 (6 bases). The CDR3 runs to 13 residues. Germline loops: CDR1 SGHDT, CDR2 YYEEEE. The ends were cut back, 0 bases at V and 3 bases at J, with 7 bases in the middle. The CDR3 region has the DNA TGTGCCAGCAGCTTGGCCGGGAGCTACGAGCAGTACTTC. This translates into CASSLAGSYEQYF. The variable domain in full, with the rest retrieved from reference TRBV5-6 and TRBJ2-7, is DAGVTQSPTHLIKTRGQQVTLRCSPKSGHDTVSWYQQALGQGPQFIFQYYEEEERQRGNFPDRFSGHQFPNYSSELNVNALLLGDSALYLCASSLAGSYEQYFGPGTRLTVT.

The rearrangement uses TRBV6-5 and TRBJ1-6; D gene uncertain. CDR1 is MNHEY and CDR2 is SVGAGI in the germline V gene. Trimming cost V 4 bases and J 10 bases, with 8 bases left between them. The CDR3 contains 12 residues. Written as DNA, the CDR3 is TGTGCCAGCAGTTTGTGGCAATCACCCCTCCACTTT. Translation gives CASSLWQSPLHF.

The chain has TRBV30 and TRBJ1-6; D possibly corresponds to TRBD1 (5 bases). This CDR3 spans 14 amino acids. V shed 3 bases and J shed 4 bases, with 10 bases lying between them. Looked up from germline, CDR1 is GTSNPN and CDR2 is SVGIG (reference sequence). CDR3 bases: TGTGCCTGGAGGGGGGGTTTTTATAATTCACCCCTCCACTTT. Encoded protein: CAWRGGFYNSPLHF.

The rearrangement uses TRBV30 and TRBJ2-5; 8 bases are a match to TRBD2. The CDR3 loop spans 13 amino acids. Trimming took 4 bases from V and 3 from J; bases not matched to a gene: 4. Germline CDR1 reads GTSNPN; CDR2 reads SVGIG (reference sequence). CDR3 DNA sequence: TGTGCCTGGAACCAACTAGCGGAAGAGACCCAGTACTTC. Translated: CAWNQLAEETQYF. The full variable domain, completed using reference TRBV30 and TRBJ2-5, is SQTIHQWPATLVQPVGSPLSLECTVEGTSNPNLYWYRQAAGRGLQLLFYSVGIGQISSEVPQNLSASRPQDRQFILSSKKLLLSDSGFYLCAWNQLAEETQYFGPGTRLLVL.

The chain is built from TRBV6-5 and TRBJ2-5; possible D gene TRBD2, 5 bases. The CDR3 covers 11 residues. V shed 11 bases and J shed 5 bases, with 12 bases lying between them. Germline CDR1 MNHEY, CDR2 SVGAGI. The CDR3 DNA reads TGTGCCTCCAAAACGGGGGAGACCCAGTACTTC. It translates to CASKTGETQYF.

The chain couples TRBV6-2 or TRBV6-3 to TRBJ2-7, with D unresolved. Trimming removed 0 bases at V and 7 bases at J, with 10 bases between. Germline V lookup: CDR1 MNHEY, CDR2 SVGEGT. The CDR3 has 13 residues. CDR3 coding DNA: TGTGCCAGCAGTTACTCCGCTGAGTATGAGCAGTACTTC. It encodes CASSYSAEYEQYF.

This chain joins TRBV2 and TRBJ2-1; 7 bases map to TRBD1. The CDR3 runs to 16 residues. CDR1 SNHLY and CDR2 FYNNEI come from the germline V gene. The V and J ends lost 7 bases and 4 bases, in that order; junction bases with no gene match: 13. The CDR3 coding sequence is TGTGCCAGCACCAGAAGACAGGGATCCCTATACAATGAGCAGTTCTTC. Protein: CASTRRQGSLYNEQFF.

This clone was seen at least ten times. The chain combines TRBV4-1 with TRBJ2-7; D is perhaps TRBD1 (5 bases). CDR1 is MGHRA and CDR2 is YSYEKL in the germline V gene. V shed 1 base and J shed 6 bases, with 10 bases lying between them. CDR3 size: 13 residues. The CDR3 protein is CASSQVGAFEQYF. The CDR3 nucleotides read TGCGCCAGCAGCCAAGTTGGGGCTTTCGAGCAGTACTTC.

V gene TRBV6-2 or TRBV6-3 combines with J gene TRBJ2-3, with 8 bases identical to TRBD2. Germline CDR1 reads MNHEY; CDR2 reads SVGEGT. The junction had 9 bases not matched to a gene; V was cut back by 6 bases and J by 1 base. The CDR3 has 16 amino acids. Written as DNA, the CDR3 is TGTGCCAGCAGCCCTAAGAGCGGGGGCCGCACAGATACGCAGTATTTT. This gives the protein CASSPKSGGRTDTQYF.